The clone carrying this T cell receptor (beta chain) was recorded at least ten times. In building TCR beta libraries, iRepertoire HTBI primers were used together with Arm-PCR of CDR3 regions. TCRdb reanalysed the multiplex PCR reads using MiXCR and keeps one entry per CDR3 protein. The data show some 490,000 distinct CDR3 sequences, with 12% seen just once and approximately 9.6% held by the top ten. The sample comes from a study of regulatory T cells in long-lasting Graves disease. Specified time point: newly diagnosed GD, antithyroid drugs for less than 3 months. The authors made the TCR library using RNA they extracted from PBMCs. The CDR3 length is 13 residues. Germline assignment: CDR1 KGHSH and CDR2 LQKENI. V dropped 6 bases and J dropped 8 bases, with 16 bases sitting between them. The same sample was also used in a study of T cells in Graves' hyperthyroidism and ophthalmopathy. That report adds: Newly diagnosed hyperthyroidism, duration under 2 months, in patients aged 18 to 65. First-round RT-PCR of the TCR CDR3 relied on the HTBI primer set.

The source is a woman in her 30s with Graves disease. The V call is TRBV18, the J call TRBJ1-2; perhaps TRBD1 as D (6 bases). Material: peripheral blood mononuclear cells (PBMCs), obtained at new diagnosis, from a patient treated with antithyroid drugs. CDR3 sequence (DNA): TGTGCCAGCTCGCGTCCGGAGGGACACGGCTACACCTTC. Its translation is CASSRPEGHGYTF.